This TCR beta chain emerged from a study of blood T cell repertoires in COVID-19. The wider study: T cells, B-cell-depleted T cells, or PBMCs provided the cDNA or gDNA that served as material.

CDR1 KGHDR and CDR2 SFDVKD come from the germline V gene. The CDR3 length is 13 residues. V lost 5 bases to trimming and J lost 4 bases, with 10 bases between them. Clinical history reported by participants formed the basis on which cohorts were assigned. In the original workflow: Nucleated cell counts were estimated from reference gene primer amplification. Sequencing was performed with immunoSEQ multiplex PCR; in TCRdb, only in-frame clones are kept and a portion is missing. The V and J calls and the clone size are those of that table, but D and trimming were determined from the DNA. The data hold 230,000 or so clones, with around 88% observed a single time.

The TCR was taken from a middle-aged woman with acute COVID-19. Sequencing was performed on PBMCs or T cells enriched from blood (not recorded which). The chain employs TRBV24-1 and TRBJ1-2; no reliable D call. The CDR3 here is CATSASRGYGYTF. The CDR3 DNA follows: TGTGCCACCAGTGCCAGCCGGGGCTATGGCTACACCTTC.